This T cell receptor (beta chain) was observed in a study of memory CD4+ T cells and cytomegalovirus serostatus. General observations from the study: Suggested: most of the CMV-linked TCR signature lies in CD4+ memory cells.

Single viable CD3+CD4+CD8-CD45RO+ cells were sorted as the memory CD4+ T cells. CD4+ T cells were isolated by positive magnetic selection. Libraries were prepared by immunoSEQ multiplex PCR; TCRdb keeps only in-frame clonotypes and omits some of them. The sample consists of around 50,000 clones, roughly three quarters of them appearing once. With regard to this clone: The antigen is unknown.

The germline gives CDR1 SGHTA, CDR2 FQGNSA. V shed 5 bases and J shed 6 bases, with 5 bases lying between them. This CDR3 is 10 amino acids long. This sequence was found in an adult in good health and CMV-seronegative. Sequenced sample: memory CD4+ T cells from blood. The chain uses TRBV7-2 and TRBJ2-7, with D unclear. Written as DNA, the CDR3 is TGTGCCAGCAGCCAGGTCGAGCAGTACTTC. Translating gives CASSQVEQYF.